The 12 T cell receptor beta chains presented below share a single source sample, sequenced in a study of blood T cell repertoires in COVID-19. Clones were sequenced by immunoSEQ multiplex PCR, and TCRdb holds only the in-frame ones, with some missing. Altogether about 330,000 clones are present, roughly 88% being singletons, with the ten largest covering around 4.6%. The sequencing input was PBMCs or T cells enriched from blood (not recorded which). These TCRs come from a man between 25 and 39 years old who had recovered from COVID-19.

The chain employs TRBV9 and TRBJ2-3, with D uncertain. The CDR3 length is 15 residues. The germline gives CDR1 SGDLS, CDR2 YYNGEE. Trimming removed 4 bases from V and 3 bases from J, with 15 bases in between. The CDR3 bases are TGTGCCAGCAGCCTCGCACCCGAGGCAACAGATACGCAGTATTTT. Translating gives CASSLAPEATDTQYF. Filled out from reference TRBV9 and TRBJ2-3, the complete variable domain reads DSGVTQTPKHLITATGQRVTLRCSPRSGDLSVYWYQQSLDQGLQFLIQYYNGEERAKGNILERFSAQQFPDLHSELNLSSLELGDSALYFCASSLAPEATDTQYFGPGTRLTVL.

The chain links TRBV4-1 to TRBJ2-7, with TRBD2 identical over 11 bases. Germline CDR1 and CDR2: MGHRA and YSYEKL. This CDR3 region has 16 residues. Unmatched junction bases numbered 3, after V lost 1 base and J lost 1 base. CDR3 bases: TGCGCCAGCAGCCAAGTTCTAGCGGGGGGATCCTACGAGCAGTACTTC. Encoded protein: CASSQVLAGGSYEQYF.

V gene TRBV27 combines with J gene TRBJ2-7; the match to TRBD1 covers 8 bases. Per the germline V gene, CDR1 is MNHEY and CDR2 is SMNVEV (reference sequence). The CDR3 contains 16 residues. V gave up 5 bases and J gave up 0 bases; unmatched junction bases: 9. The chain's CDR3 is CASSVEQGGASYEQYF. DNA for the CDR3: TGTGCCAGCAGTGTCGAACAGGGGGGCGCCTCCTACGAGCAGTACTTC.

This clone was recorded a few times. This chain uses TRBV19 with TRBJ2-5, with 9 bases fitting TRBD2. Trimming cost V 5 bases and J 5 bases; bases outside gene matches: 9. This CDR3 is built from 15 residues. Germline-derived CDR1 and CDR2 are LNHDA and SQIVND (reference sequence). CDR3 protein: CASSLLGTSRETQYF. The CDR3 DNA is TGTGCCAGTAGTCTGTTAGGGACTAGCAGGGAGACCCAGTACTTC.

V usage is TRBV19 and J usage is TRBJ1-5, with D perhaps TRBD1 (5 bases). CDR1 is LNHDA, CDR2 SQIVND, per germline (reference sequence). The CDR3 is made up of 14 amino acids. Trimming removed 1 base at V and 7 bases at J, with 11 bases between. The CDR3 sequence is CASSIGGRGQPQHF. The CDR3, as DNA: TGTGCCAGTAGTATAGGAGGTCGGGGGCAGCCCCAGCATTTT.

CDR3 loop: CSANDRSSGNTIYF. The CDR3 coding sequence is TGCAGTGCTAATGACAGGTCCTCTGGAAACACCATATATTTT. The chain is built from TRBV20-1 and TRBJ1-3, with a weak D call TRBD1 (6 bases). CDR1 is DFQATT and CDR2 is SNEGSKA in the germline V gene (reference sequence). V was clipped by 4 bases and J by 0 bases, with 10 bases between them. This CDR3 is built from 14 residues.

The V and J genes are TRBV15 and TRBJ2-5, with 7 positions matching TRBD2. V lost 5 bases, J lost 4 bases, and 10 bases stayed unmatched. Germline V gene data show CDR1 as LNHNV and CDR2 as YYDKDF (reference sequence). The CDR3 has 15 amino acids. The CDR3 sequence is CATSSDVRGGETQYF. The CDR3, as DNA: TGTGCCACCAGCTCAGACGTTCGCGGGGGAGAGACCCAGTACTTC.

The J gene is TRBJ1-1, the V gene TRBV7-9; the D gene is possibly TRBD1 (5 bases). Looked up from germline, CDR1 is SEHNR and CDR2 is FQNEAQ (reference sequence). CDR3 size: 13 residues. Trimming took off 4 bases at V and 5 bases at J, with 11 bases between the two ends. The CDR3 is CASSSGLRTEAFF. As DNA, the CDR3 is TGTGCCAGCAGCTCGGGACTTCGGACTGAAGCTTTCTTT.

V and J are TRBV6-6 and TRBJ1-3; D is possibly TRBD1 (6 bases). From germline, CDR1 is MNHNY and CDR2 SVGAGI (reference sequence). This CDR3 region has 13 residues. V was shortened by 7 bases and J by 3 bases, with 10 bases between the two germline ends. The CDR3 coding sequence is TGTGCCAGCAACATGGACAGTGGAAACACCATATATTTT. Protein: CASNMDSGNTIYF.

The chain is built from TRBV5-8 and TRBJ2-3, with a tentative D call TRBD2 (5 bases). V lost 9 bases and J lost 6, with 20 bases in between. The CDR3 totals 14 residues. The germline gives CDR1 SGHTS, CDR2 YDEGEE. In DNA, the CDR3 is TGTGCCATAAGCGGCGGGTCGTGGTCGGATACGCAGTATTTT. It codes for CAISGGSWSDTQYF. The whole variable domain, remainder taken from reference TRBV5-8 and TRBJ2-3, is EAGVTQSPTHLIKTRGQQATLRCSPISGHTSVYWYQQALGLGLQFLLWYDEGEERNRGNFPPRFSGRQFPNYSSELNVNALELEDSALYLCAISGGSWSDTQYFGPGTRLTVL.

As DNA, the CDR3 is TGCAGCGTTGAAAGGACTAGTATGTTGACAGATACGCAGTATTTT. Translated: CSVERTSMLTDTQYF. This chain joins TRBV29-1 and TRBJ2-3; 7 bases match TRBD2. This CDR3 has 15 residues. Unmatched junction bases numbered 8, after V lost 2 bases and J lost 3 bases. Germline CDR1 and CDR2: SQVTM and ANQGSEA.

With regard to this clone: Other nucleotide sequences from this sample produce the same CDR3. The chain joins TRBV30 to TRBJ1-5; 7 bases match TRBD1. Germline V CDR1 and CDR2: GTSNPN, SVGIG (reference sequence). The CDR3 totals 13 residues. V lost 2 bases, J lost 4 bases, and 2 bases stayed unmatched. DNA of the CDR3: TGTGCCTGGAGTCCACAGGGGAATCAGCCCCAGCATTTT. Translating it yields CAWSPQGNQPQHF.